This TCR beta chain was observed in a study of T cell responses to AZD1222 COVID-19 vaccine. Notes on this clone: The antigen is not known. The same CDR3 arises from other DNA sequences in this sample as well.

Clones were read by immunoSEQ multiplex PCR, and TCRdb kept only the in-frame ones, dropping some. The sample yields 95,000 or so clones, 90% to 95% seen once. Study outcomes and limitations: Clonal diversity was possibly underestimated, and white British individuals and females predominated among donors.

Researchers grouped second doses given at about 4 or about 12 weeks into one pool. The CDR3 loop spans 13 amino acids. V was cut by 3 bases and J by 1 base, with 4 bases left in between. Germline V gene sequence: CDR1 KGHSH, CDR2 LQKENI. The sample consisted of peripheral blood, taken 28 days after the second AZD1222 dose. The source of this sequence is an adult who received the AZD1222 COVID-19 vaccine. The gene calls are TRBV18 and TRBJ1-5; D is unclear. CDR3 sequence (DNA): TGTGCCAGCTCACCCGGGAGCAATCAGCCCCAGCATTTT. This encodes CASSPGSNQPQHF.